One sample yielded the 26 T cell receptor beta chains listed below, sequenced in a study of PD-1 blockade in classical Hodgkin lymphoma. Time point given: cycle 4 day 1 (C4D1), after five to seven weeks of nivolumab. Every one of the patients relapsed after autologous stem cell transplantation (brentuximab vedotin exposure was variable). Magnetic depletion of unwanted cells isolated CD4+ T cells from thawed PBMCs. Some clones are missing from TCRdb's copy, which holds only in-frame ones; the method was immunoSEQ multiplex PCR. The sample contains some 11,000 clones, roughly four fifths of which appear only once. Specimen: CD4+ T cells from blood, collected before the fourth cycle of nivolumab. All receptors derive from a human donor with classical Hodgkin lymphoma.

The genes are TRBV7-9 and TRBJ2-5; the D gene is possibly TRBD1 (6 bases). The CDR3 is 14 amino acids. Germline loops: CDR1 SEHNR, CDR2 FQNEAQ (reference sequence). V lost 4 bases and J 2 bases, leaving 11 bases between the germline ends. The CDR3 bases are TGTGCCAGCAGCTCGAACACAGGGCAAGAGACCCAGTACTTC. Its protein product is CASSSNTGQETQYF. Full variable domain (remainder filled in from reference TRBV7-9 and TRBJ2-5): DTGVSQNPRHKITKRGQNVTFRCDPISEHNRLYWYRQTLGQGPEFLTYFQNEAQLEKSRLLSDRFSAERPKGSFSTLEIQRTEQGDSAMYLCASSSNTGQETQYFGPGTRLLVL.

This sequence joins TRBV5-1 and TRBJ1-6, with 8 bases lining up with TRBD1. The J segment lost 7 bases and the V segment lost 3 bases, leaving 9 bases of the junction unmatched. Germline V gene data show CDR1 as SGHRS and CDR2 as YFSETQ. This CDR3 is built from 16 residues. CDR3 loop: CASSWDSGQGNSPLHF. The CDR3 nucleotides read TGCGCCAGCAGCTGGGACTCCGGACAGGGAAATTCACCCCTCCACTTT. The complete variable domain, with remaining parts taken from reference TRBV5-1 and TRBJ1-6, reads KAGVTQTPRYLIKTRGQQVTLSCSPISGHRSVSWYQQTPGQGLQFLFEYFSETQRNKGNFPGRFSGRQFSNSRSEMNVSTLELGDSALYLCASSWDSGQGNSPLHFGNGTRLTVT.

V gene TRBV2 combines with J gene TRBJ1-5; maybe TRBD1 (6 bases). Germline V gene sequence: CDR1 SNHLY, CDR2 FYNNEI. V gave up 5 bases and J gave up 2 bases, with 13 bases separating them. This CDR3 has 15 amino acids. The CDR3 loop reads CASSSQGLGNQPQHF. The CDR3 region has the DNA TGTGCCAGCAGTTCACAGGGTTTGGGCAATCAGCCCCAGCATTTT.

This chain connects TRBV2 to TRBJ2-1; weak D call: TRBD2 (6 bases). Germline CDR1 SNHLY, CDR2 FYNNEI. This CDR3 region has 15 residues. Trimming removed 8 bases from V and 0 bases from J, with 14 bases in between. In nucleotides, the CDR3 is TGTGCCAGCTACGTTGGCGGGGACTCCTACAATGAGCAGTTCTTC. This sequence encodes CASYVGGDSYNEQFF.

The chain has TRBV5-1 and TRBJ1-6; TRBD1 matches 7 bases. V was clipped by 4 bases and J by 5 bases; unmatched bases: 6. This CDR3 has 15 amino acids. The germline gives CDR1 SGHRS, CDR2 YFSETQ. The CDR3 DNA reads TGCGCCAGCAGCATGGACAGGCCTAATAATTCACCCCTCCACTTT. This gives the protein CASSMDRPNNSPLHF.

The table lists this clone with a few counts. The rearrangement joins TRBV5-4 to TRBJ2-1, with 9 nucleotides matching TRBD2. Per the germline V gene, CDR1 is SGHNT and CDR2 is YYREEE (reference sequence). V was clipped by 2 bases and J by 7 bases; unmatched bases: 7. The CDR3 length is 15 residues. Here the CDR3 DNA reads TGTGCCAGCAGCTTATCAGCGGGAGGTGGAAATGAGCAGTTCTTC. Amino acids: CASSLSAGGGNEQFF.

The rearrangement joins TRBV27 to TRBJ1-4, with D unresolved. The CDR3 covers 16 residues. The V end lost 1 base, the J end lost 2 bases, and 11 bases lay between the germline ends. Germline CDR1 is MNHEY and CDR2 is SMNVEV (reference sequence). The CDR3 DNA sequence: TGTGCCAGCAGTTTATTTCCCTCCTTGACTAATGAAAAACTGTTTTTT. It translates to CASSLFPSLTNEKLFF.

CDR3 DNA: TGTGCCAGTATGCTAGGACAGGGGGCTGAAAAACTGTTTTTT. Translating it yields CASMLGQGAEKLFF. The chain uses TRBV19 and TRBJ1-4; 11 bases are a match to TRBD1. Unmatched junction bases numbered 5, after V lost 7 bases and J lost 7 bases. Germline CDR1 and CDR2: LNHDA and SQIVND (reference sequence). The CDR3 has 14 amino acids.

The chain carries TRBV6-1 and TRBJ2-3, with 7 bases identical to TRBD1. The CDR3 runs 14 residues. V trimming: 8 bases; J trimming: 0 bases; junction bases outside the gene matches: 5. The germline V gene encodes CDR1 MNHNS and CDR2 SASEGT. CDR3 sequence (DNA): TGTGCCAGCCAACTGACAGGGAGCACAGATACGCAGTATTTT. The encoded protein is CASQLTGSTDTQYF.

There are a few counts of this clone. The rearrangement joins TRBV5-6 to TRBJ1-1, with D uncertain. The V and J ends lost 3 bases and 4 bases respectively, with 7 bases between them. The V gene's germline CDR1 is SGHDT and CDR2 YYEEEE. CDR3 size: 12 residues. The CDR3 DNA reads as TGTGCCAGCAGCTCGTTGGGCACTGAAGCTTTCTTT. Residues: CASSSLGTEAFF. The variable domain in full, completed from reference TRBV5-6 and TRBJ1-1, reads DAGVTQSPTHLIKTRGQQVTLRCSPKSGHDTVSWYQQALGQGPQFIFQYYEEEERQRGNFPDRFSGHQFPNYSSELNVNALLLGDSALYLCASSSLGTEAFFGQGTRLTVV.

V is TRBV13 and J is TRBJ2-2, with TRBD2 matching over 15 bases. Germline CDR1 reads PRHDT; CDR2 reads FYEKMQ (reference sequence). The ends lost 5 bases at V and 5 bases at J; junction bases unmatched: 3. CDR3 length: 16 amino acids. In DNA, the CDR3 is TGTGCCAGCAGCCAGGGACTAGCGGGAGGTACCGGGGAGCTGTTTTTT. Protein sequence: CASSQGLAGGTGELFF.

This chain connects TRBV7-3 to TRBJ2-1; D gene uncertain. Trimming cost V 2 bases and J 0 bases, with 17 bases left between them. CDR3 length equals 18 residues. Germline CDR1 reads SGHTA; CDR2 reads FQGTGA. The CDR3 nucleotides read TGTGCCAGCAGCTTAGCGGAACGTACCCAGAGCTCCTACAATGAGCAGTTCTTC. Amino acids: CASSLAERTQSSYNEQFF. The full variable domain, with the rest looked up from reference TRBV7-3 and TRBJ2-1, is GAGVSQTPSNKVTEKGKYVELRCDPISGHTALYWYRQSLGQGPEFLIYFQGTGAADDSGLPNDRFFAVRPEGSVSTLKIQRTERGDSAVYLCASSLAERTQSSYNEQFFGPGTRLTVL.

The chain joins TRBV29-1 to TRBJ2-6; D call uncertain. Germline V CDR1 and CDR2: SQVTM, ANQGSEA. V lost 3 bases, J lost 2 bases, and 8 bases lay in between. The CDR3 extends over 14 amino acids. The CDR3 loop is CSVDVGTGANVLTF. In DNA, the CDR3 is TGCAGCGTTGATGTGGGAACTGGGGCCAACGTCCTGACTTTC.

This clone was picked up a small number of times. DNA of the CDR3: TGTGCCAGCAGCTACAGGGAAGGTCAGCCCCAGCATTTT. It translates to CASSYREGQPQHF. This chain links TRBV14 with TRBJ1-5; D might be TRBD1 (6 bases). Germline V lookup: CDR1 SGHDN, CDR2 FVKESK. The CDR3 is 13 residues long. Trimming took off 5 bases at V and 6 bases at J, with 11 bases between the two ends.

V gene TRBV7-2 combines with J gene TRBJ1-5; 7 bases agree with TRBD1. The CDR3 spans 15 residues. Germline V gene lookup returns CDR1 SGHTA and CDR2 FQGNSA. V shed 2 bases and J 5 bases; nucleotides not matched to a gene: 6. The CDR3 loop is CASSLTGADDQPQHF. Written as DNA, the CDR3 is TGTGCCAGCAGCTTAACAGGGGCGGACGATCAGCCCCAGCATTTT.

This clone was found a few times. V usage is TRBV5-1 and J usage is TRBJ2-1, with 9 positions matching TRBD1. This CDR3 has 16 amino acids. CDR1 and CDR2 (germline): SGHRS, YFSETQ. Losses at the gene ends were 4 bases for V and 2 bases for J; bases not matched to a gene: 7. The CDR3 spells CASSTGQGRTYNEQFF. In nucleotides, the CDR3 is TGCGCCAGCAGCACGGGACAGGGAAGGACCTACAATGAGCAGTTCTTC.

This clone was detected once. The rearrangement joins TRBV27 to TRBJ1-1; no clear D gene. Trimming removed 6 bases from V and 5 bases from J, with 28 bases in between. The CDR3 has 18 residues. Germline CDR1 is MNHEY and CDR2 is SMNVEV (reference sequence). The CDR3 reads CASSRRLVQNLGRTEAFF. CDR3 sequence (DNA): TGTGCCAGCAGCCGCCGGCTAGTCCAAAATCTGGGGAGGACTGAAGCTTTCTTT.

The V gene is TRBV5-1, the J gene TRBJ2-5; TRBD1 matches 11 bases. Trimming cost V 2 bases and J 5 bases; bases outside gene matches: 5. Germline V gene data show CDR1 as SGHRS and CDR2 as YFSETQ. The CDR3 is 15 residues long. CDR3 amino acids: CASSFLDRGQETQYF. Written as DNA, the CDR3 is TGCGCCAGCAGCTTCCTGGACAGGGGGCAGGAGACCCAGTACTTC.

This clone was observed a handful of times. This chain's CDR3 is CASSVGHYTDTQYF. Here the CDR3 DNA reads TGTGCCAGCAGTGTCGGGCATTACACAGATACGCAGTATTTT. The chain carries TRBV2 and TRBJ2-3; D is unresolved. The CDR3 totals 14 residues. Germline CDR1 SNHLY, CDR2 FYNNEI. Trimming removed 4 bases from V and 2 bases from J, with 10 bases in between.

V usage is TRBV6-5 and J usage is TRBJ2-1, with D possibly TRBD1 on 6 matching bases. Germline V gene sequence: CDR1 MNHEY, CDR2 SVGAGI. The CDR3 is made up of 11 amino acids. The germline V and J ends were trimmed by 7 bases and 7 bases, with 8 bases remaining between them. CDR3 in amino acids: CASIRGNEQFF. The CDR3 DNA reads as TGTGCCAGCATTAGGGGGAATGAGCAGTTCTTC.

The V and J genes are TRBV28 and TRBJ2-5; D is perhaps TRBD1 or TRBD2 (5 bases each). V was clipped by 7 bases and J by 6 bases, with 21 bases between them. The CDR3 totals 15 residues. The germline V gene encodes CDR1 MDHEN and CDR2 SYDVKM. The CDR3: CASTVGRDPLQTQYF. CDR3 bases: TGTGCCAGCACCGTCGGCAGGGACCCCCTACAGACCCAGTACTTC.

The chain has TRBV29-1 and TRBJ2-1; D remains unclear. Trimming removed 4 bases at V and 3 bases at J, with 4 bases between. This CDR3 is 11 amino acids long. Germline values: CDR1 SQVTM, CDR2 ANQGSEA. CDR3 nucleotide sequence: TGCAGCGTTGGGGACTACAATGAGCAGTTCTTC. Translation gives CSVGDYNEQFF.

The chain carries TRBV19 and TRBJ2-5; D unresolved. CDR3 length: 11 residues. Germline values: CDR1 LNHDA, CDR2 SQIVND (reference sequence). V was trimmed by 8 bases and J by 2 bases, leaving 6 bases between them. This chain's CDR3 is CASRKQETQYF. CDR3 coding DNA: TGTGCCAGTCGGAAACAAGAGACCCAGTACTTC.

The chain joins TRBV29-1 to TRBJ2-7; 12 bases are a match to TRBD2. Germline trimming cut 5 bases from V and 4 bases from J; bases unmatched to any gene: 6. Germline assignment: CDR1 SQVTM and CDR2 ANQGSEA. This CDR3 is built from 14 residues. The CDR3 DNA is TGCAGCGTTATCGGACTAGCGGGAAATTACGAGCAGTACTTC. Amino acid sequence: CSVIGLAGNYEQYF.

This rearrangement joins TRBV5-4 to TRBJ1-6; the match to TRBD1 covers 9 bases. V shed 2 bases, J shed 5 bases, and the junction held 2 bases outside the gene matches. CDR1 SGHNT and CDR2 YYREEE come from the germline V gene (reference sequence). CDR3 length: 15 residues. CDR3 in amino acids: CASSFGTGNNSPLHF. CDR3 nucleotide sequence: TGTGCCAGCAGCTTCGGGACAGGGAATAATTCACCCCTCCACTTT. The whole variable domain, remainder taken from reference TRBV5-4 and TRBJ1-6, is ETGVTQSPTHLIKTRGQQVTLRCSSQSGHNTVSWYQQALGQGPQFIFQYYREEENGRGNFPPRFSGLQFPNYSSELNVNALELDDSALYLCASSFGTGNNSPLHFGNGTRLTVT.

The V gene is TRBV7-9, the J gene TRBJ1-5, with D perhaps TRBD1 (5 bases). The CDR3 spans 15 residues. Per germline, CDR1 SEHNR and CDR2 FQNEAQ (reference sequence). Trimming shortened V by 5 bases and J by 5 bases, and 16 bases separated the two germline ends. This chain's CDR3 is CASSRTGTDDQPQHF. The CDR3 nucleotides are TGTGCCAGCAGCCGAACCGGGACGGATGATCAGCCCCAGCATTTT.